A single sample gave rise to the 22 T cell receptor beta chains below, sequenced in a study of blood T cell repertoires in COVID-19. Produced via immunoSEQ multiplex PCR; TCRdb's table is partial and in-frame only. The data show about 410,000 clones, roughly 90% seen once. The sequencing sample was made of peripheral blood. Source of these receptors: a young woman with active or convalescent COVID-19.

V gene TRBV10-1 combines with J gene TRBJ2-5; D uncertain. Trimming stripped 1 base from V and 2 bases from J, with 8 bases between. The germline V gene has CDR1 WNHNN and CDR2 SYGVQD (reference sequence). There are 14 residues in the CDR3. The CDR3 protein is CASSEWAVQETQYF. CDR3 DNA: TGCGCCAGCAGTGAGTGGGCTGTTCAAGAGACCCAGTACTTC.

The chain recombines TRBV5-8 with TRBJ2-1; unclear D gene. Trimming removed 4 bases at V and 1 base at J, with 12 bases between. The CDR3 is 15 amino acids. CDR1 and CDR2 from the germline V gene are SGHTS and YDEGEE. The CDR3 is CASSLDGVSYNEQFF. CDR3 in DNA: TGTGCCAGCAGCCTGGACGGTGTGTCCTACAATGAGCAGTTCTTC.

The CDR3 protein is CASSLQGGGYTF. The DNA for the CDR3 is TGTGCCAGTAGTTTACAGGGTGGCGGCTACACCTTC. The J gene is TRBJ1-2, the V gene TRBV19, with D maybe TRBD1 (6 bases). V lost 5 bases and J lost 8, with 12 bases in between. The CDR3 runs 12 residues. Germline lookup yields CDR1 LNHDA and CDR2 SQIVND (reference sequence).

The chain joins TRBV11-2 to TRBJ2-2, with a weak D call TRBD2 (6 bases). The CDR3 is 15 residues long. Germline V lookup: CDR1 SGHAT, CDR2 FQNNGV. Between the trimmed V and J ends, which lost 0 bases and 1 base, there was a span of 6 bases. The CDR3: CASSLERGNTGELFF. The CDR3 coding sequence is TGTGCCAGCAGCTTAGAGCGGGGGAACACCGGGGAGCTGTTTTTT.

This clone was counted a single time. The rearrangement uses TRBV5-1 and TRBJ1-3; no clear D gene. Germline V gene sequence: CDR1 SGHRS, CDR2 YFSETQ. The CDR3 has 16 residues. V was clipped by 0 bases and J by 1 base, with 11 bases between them. This chain's CDR3 is CASSLAGGGSGNTIYF. CDR3 bases: TGCGCCAGCAGCTTGGCCGGCGGAGGTTCTGGAAACACCATATATTTT.

The rearrangement uses TRBV27 and TRBJ1-5; TRBD1 might be the D (6 bases). Trimming took 10 bases from V and 4 from J, leaving 26 bases between them. The germline gives CDR1 MNHEY, CDR2 SMNVEV (reference sequence). The CDR3 is made up of 17 amino acids. CDR3 loop: CANAGGGTGLSNQPQHF. For the CDR3, the DNA is TGTGCCAACGCGGGGGGGGGAACAGGGCTGTCTAATCAGCCCCAGCATTTT.

The rearrangement uses TRBV10-2 and TRBJ2-6; 10 bases are a match to TRBD1. V was clipped by 10 bases and J by 0 bases; unmatched bases: 15. This CDR3 is 19 amino acids long. Germline V gene data show CDR1 as WSHSY and CDR2 as SAAADI. The CDR3: CATETPPGQGNSGANVLTF. The DNA for the CDR3 is TGCGCCACCGAAACCCCCCCGGGACAGGGGAACTCTGGGGCCAACGTCCTGACTTTC.

The chain has TRBV7-8 and TRBJ1-5; 9 nucleotides align to TRBD1. CDR1 and CDR2 from the germline V gene are SGHVS and FQNEAQ. This CDR3 comprises 21 residues. Germline trimming cut 0 bases from V and 4 bases from J; bases unmatched to any gene: 19. CDR3 DNA: TGTGCCAGCAGCTTAGCCCTTTGGACAGGGGCGGAGGCCCTAAGTAATCAGCCCCAGCATTTT. Encoded protein: CASSLALWTGAEALSNQPQHF.

The chain combines TRBV27 with TRBJ1-2, with no clear D. Germline CDR1 is MNHEY and CDR2 is SMNVEV (reference sequence). CDR3 length equals 18 residues. Trimming cost V 7 bases and J 5 bases, with 29 bases left between them. The CDR3 nucleotides read TGTGCCAGCACAAAGTTACACCCAGACATCGGCTGGTCTTATGGCTACACCTTC. This gives the protein CASTKLHPDIGWSYGYTF.

In this sample, this clone turned up a few times. The genes are TRBV4-1 and TRBJ2-5; 10 bases agree with TRBD2. This CDR3 spans 18 amino acids. The junction had 13 bases not matched to a gene; V was cut back by 0 bases and J by 6 bases. Germline loops: CDR1 MGHRA, CDR2 YSYEKL. The chain's CDR3 is CASSQDRAASGRLKTQYF. The CDR3 nucleotides read TGCGCCAGCAGCCAAGATAGGGCGGCTAGCGGGAGATTGAAGACCCAGTACTTC.

The CDR3 region has the DNA TGTGCCAGCAGGGTACCGACAGGGGCTTCGGAGACCCAGTACTTC. This translates into CASRVPTGASETQYF. The rearrangement uses TRBV28 and TRBJ2-5; 8 positions match TRBD1. Trimming cost V 6 bases and J 5 bases; bases outside gene matches: 11. CDR1 is MDHEN, CDR2 SYDVKM, per germline. The CDR3 has 15 amino acids.

The CDR3, as DNA: TGTGCCAGCAGTGATTGGGGGCTCACTGAAGCTTTCTTT. Residues: CASSDWGLTEAFF. The V gene is TRBV25-1, the J gene TRBJ1-1; D may be TRBD1 (6 bases). This CDR3 comprises 13 residues. Germline values: CDR1 MGHDK, CDR2 SYGVNS. V was trimmed by 3 bases and J by 4 bases, leaving 9 bases between them.

This clone has just a few counts. The rearrangement links TRBV29-1 to TRBJ2-1, with D maybe TRBD2 (5 bases). CDR3 length: 16 residues. Germline V CDR1 and CDR2: SQVTM, ANQGSEA. The V end was cut by 0 bases, the J end by 6 bases, with 18 bases between. CDR3 region: CSVEDRRERLTNEQFF. CDR3 nucleotides: TGCAGCGTTGAAGATCGACGGGAACGACTTACCAATGAGCAGTTCTTC.

This clone has more than one count but fewer than ten. V and J are TRBV5-4 and TRBJ1-1, with TRBD1 matching 7 bases. The CDR3 spans 15 residues. V was pared by 3 bases and J by 0 bases, with 5 bases of the junction left unmatched. Germline V gives CDR1 SGHNT, CDR2 YYREEE (reference sequence). CDR3 protein: CASSSRGNLNTEAFF. DNA for the CDR3: TGTGCCAGCAGCTCCAGGGGGAACCTGAACACTGAAGCTTTCTTT.

This chain joins TRBV2 and TRBJ1-3, with 7 positions matching TRBD1. Trimming removed 7 bases from V and 4 bases from J; junction bases left unmatched: 7. CDR3 length: 14 residues. CDR1 and CDR2 from the germline V gene are SNHLY and FYNNEI. CDR3 sequence (DNA): TGTGCCAGCACCCGACAGGGTCTGGGAAACACCATATATTTT. This gives the protein CASTRQGLGNTIYF.

The V call is TRBV6-5, the J call TRBJ2-7, with 13 nucleotides matching TRBD2. Germline V gene sequence: CDR1 MNHEY, CDR2 SVGAGI. V lost 6 bases to trimming and J lost 3 bases; unmatched junction nucleotides: 5. The CDR3 consists of 15 residues. The CDR3 DNA follows: TGTGCCAGCAGCCCCGGGACTAGCGGGGTCTACGAGCAGTACTTC. Translation: CASSPGTSGVYEQYF.

This clone was found many times. The V and J genes are TRBV6-2 or TRBV6-3 and TRBJ1-6; the D is unclear. In germline, CDR1 is MNHEY, CDR2 SVGEGT. The CDR3 contains 13 residues. Deletions cut 7 bases from V and 8 bases from J, with 12 bases between. CDR3 residues: CASTPWQDSPLHF. The CDR3 nucleotides read TGTGCCAGCACCCCCTGGCAGGATTCACCCCTCCACTTT.

The V gene is TRBV11-2, the J gene TRBJ2-3; TRBD2 aligns across 12 bases. Unmatched junction bases numbered 4, after V lost 5 bases and J lost 7 bases. Germline V lookup: CDR1 SGHAT, CDR2 FQNNGV. The length of the CDR3 is 14 residues. CDR3 sequence reads: CASSELAGGYTQYF. In DNA form, the CDR3 reads TGTGCCAGCAGCGAGCTAGCGGGGGGGTATACGCAGTATTTT. Full variable domain (rest looked up from reference TRBV11-2 and TRBJ2-3): EAGVAQSPRYKIIEKRQSVAFWCNPISGHATLYWYQQILGQGPKLLIQFQNNGVVDDSQLPKDRFSAERLKGVDSTLKIQPAKLEDSAVYLCASSELAGGYTQYFGPGTRLTVL.

This clone was observed a handful of times. The V and J genes are TRBV28 and TRBJ1-1, with D uncertain. This CDR3 spans 12 amino acids. Germline V lookup: CDR1 MDHEN, CDR2 SYDVKM. V gave up 3 bases and J gave up 2 bases, with 4 bases separating them. The CDR3: CASSLRNTEAFF. In nucleotides, the CDR3 is TGTGCCAGCAGTTTGCGAAACACTGAAGCTTTCTTT.

CDR3 sequence reads: CASSMASGGADTQYF. CDR3 DNA sequence: TGTGCCAGTAGTATGGCTAGCGGGGGGGCAGATACGCAGTATTTT. The chain has TRBV19 and TRBJ2-3; 12 bases align to TRBD2. After removal of 3 bases from V and 4 bases from J, the junction contained 2 bases not matched to a gene. This CDR3 spans 15 amino acids. Germline assignment: CDR1 LNHDA and CDR2 SQIVND (reference sequence).

The chain has TRBV5-1 and TRBJ2-5, with TRBD1 matching over 7 bases. This CDR3 region has 16 residues. Trimming took 3 bases from V and 4 from J; bases not matched to a gene: 12. Per germline, CDR1 SGHRS and CDR2 YFSETQ. This CDR3 reads CASSSNDRDGLETQYF. The CDR3 DNA sequence: TGCGCCAGCAGCTCAAACGACAGGGACGGGTTAGAGACCCAGTACTTC.

The chain employs TRBV28 and TRBJ1-3, with no clear D. Germline CDR1 MDHEN, CDR2 SYDVKM. CDR3 length: 14 residues. Trimming took off 3 bases at V and 2 bases at J, with 8 bases between the two ends. The CDR3 sequence: CASSFGVPGNTIYF. CDR3 coding DNA: TGTGCCAGCAGTTTCGGGGTCCCTGGAAACACCATATATTTT.